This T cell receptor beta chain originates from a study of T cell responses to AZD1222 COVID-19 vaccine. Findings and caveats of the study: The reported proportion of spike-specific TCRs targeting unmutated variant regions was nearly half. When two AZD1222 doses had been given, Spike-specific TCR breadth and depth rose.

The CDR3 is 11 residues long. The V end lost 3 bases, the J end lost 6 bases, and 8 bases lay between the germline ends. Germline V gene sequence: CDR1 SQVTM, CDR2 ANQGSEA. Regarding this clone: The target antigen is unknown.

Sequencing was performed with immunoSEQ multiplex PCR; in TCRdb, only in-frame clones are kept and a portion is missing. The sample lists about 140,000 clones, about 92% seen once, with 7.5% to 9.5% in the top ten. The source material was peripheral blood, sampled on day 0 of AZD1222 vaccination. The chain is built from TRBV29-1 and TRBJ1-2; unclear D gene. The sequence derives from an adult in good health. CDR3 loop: CSVDSGNGYTF. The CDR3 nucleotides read TGCAGCGTTGATTCGGGGAATGGCTACACCTTC.